This entry is about one TCR beta chain. Its antigen is undetermined. With 7 bases removed from V and 3 bases from J, the gap between germline ends came to 15 bases. The CDR3 is 14 amino acids. The germline V gene has CDR1 LNHDA and CDR2 SQIVND (reference sequence). This sample was included in a study of cytomegalovirus exposure and HLA in healthy donors. A multiplex PCR was run with 60 Vbeta primers and 13 Jbeta primers. Libraries were prepared by immunoSEQ multiplex PCR; TCRdb keeps only in-frame clonotypes and omits some of them. The sample has 41,000 or so clones, and its top ten clones hold 6% to 6.5%. Study results and limitations: In a later analysis, HLA-associated beta chains showed higher expansion and lower generation probabilities than comparable chains. In a later analysis, HLA-C alleles had the fewest associated TCRs, DRB1 alleles the most.

The V call is TRBV19, the J call TRBJ1-2; the D gene is possibly TRBD1 (6 bases). The sample consisted of PBMCs. The clonotype originates from a man aged 25-45 years in good health and CMV-seronegative. The CDR3 DNA reads as TGTGCCAGTACCCCCTGGACAGACGACTATGGCTACACCTTC. Protein sequence: CASTPWTDDYGYTF.